This TCR beta chain comes out of a study of blood T cells in healthy people across ages. Study at large: Template switching captured about one barcoded beta molecule per two T cells.

Isolated PBMCs totaled at least 6.5 million in each sample. With regard to this clonotype: Antigen: not known.

General study results and limits: The donors' CMV status was not determined, possibly confounding changes in expanded clonotypes.

The use of a sample-barcoded 5' primer and a J-beta primer mix characterized a second PCR of roughly 6 to 11 cycles. Tags on each cDNA molecule came from a template-switch adaptor with 12 random nucleotides. TCRdb itself ran the 5' RACE reads through MiXCR, one entry per CDR3 protein. Of 600,000 to 650,000 distinct CDR3 sequences listed, under 70% are singletons. This clonotype was sampled from a man in his sixties in good health. Sequencing was performed on blood.

The CDR3 here is CASSGWTSGQQETQYF. The CDR3 bases are TGTGCCAGCAGTGGATGGACTAGCGGGCAACAAGAGACCCAGTACTTC. J is TRBJ2-5 and V is TRBV6-1; 11 positions match TRBD2. Germline V gene data show CDR1 as MNHNS and CDR2 as SASEGT. The V segment lost 4 bases and the J segment 2 bases; nucleotides outside the gene matches: 6. There are 16 residues in the CDR3.